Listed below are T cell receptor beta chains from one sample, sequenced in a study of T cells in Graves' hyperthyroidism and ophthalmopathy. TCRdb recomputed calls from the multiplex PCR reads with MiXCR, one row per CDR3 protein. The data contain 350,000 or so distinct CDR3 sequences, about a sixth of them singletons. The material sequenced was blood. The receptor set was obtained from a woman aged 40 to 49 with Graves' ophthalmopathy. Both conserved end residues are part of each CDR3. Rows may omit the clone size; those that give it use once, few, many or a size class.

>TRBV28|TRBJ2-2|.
CASSFSTLVAGELFF
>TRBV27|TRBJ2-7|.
CASSLDEGFGYEQSF
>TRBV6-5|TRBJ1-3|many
CASSLGQGMGNTIYF
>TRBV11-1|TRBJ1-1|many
CASSPTVLGMNTEAFF
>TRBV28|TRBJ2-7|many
CASRLDRASSYEQYF
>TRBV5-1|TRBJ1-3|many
CASSPRTAGSSGNTIYF
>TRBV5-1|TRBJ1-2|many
CASSLASTAYGYTF
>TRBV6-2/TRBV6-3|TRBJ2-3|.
CASSSSVLAGGTDTQYF
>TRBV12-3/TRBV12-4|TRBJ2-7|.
CASSLNRGEQYF
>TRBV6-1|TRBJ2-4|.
CASSEEPRAIGVWAKNIQYF
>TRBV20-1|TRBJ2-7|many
CSARWRGAGEQYF
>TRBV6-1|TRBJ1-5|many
CASRDSTNSNQPQHF
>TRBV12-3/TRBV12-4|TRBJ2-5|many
CASSLANPAGETQYF
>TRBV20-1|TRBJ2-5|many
CSARDGGIQETQYF
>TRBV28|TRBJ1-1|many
CASSPGGDSRAFF
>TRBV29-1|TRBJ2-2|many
CSVGVGLAPTGELFF
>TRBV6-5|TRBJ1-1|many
CASQDRVNTEAFF
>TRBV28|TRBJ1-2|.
CASISAVTSAGYTF
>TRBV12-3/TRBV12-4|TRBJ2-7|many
CASSLGGQGAYEQYF
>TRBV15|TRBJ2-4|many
CATSRDRDSSKNIQYF
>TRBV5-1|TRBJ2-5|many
CASSLTVREETQYF
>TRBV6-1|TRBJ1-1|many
CASRRSTEAFF